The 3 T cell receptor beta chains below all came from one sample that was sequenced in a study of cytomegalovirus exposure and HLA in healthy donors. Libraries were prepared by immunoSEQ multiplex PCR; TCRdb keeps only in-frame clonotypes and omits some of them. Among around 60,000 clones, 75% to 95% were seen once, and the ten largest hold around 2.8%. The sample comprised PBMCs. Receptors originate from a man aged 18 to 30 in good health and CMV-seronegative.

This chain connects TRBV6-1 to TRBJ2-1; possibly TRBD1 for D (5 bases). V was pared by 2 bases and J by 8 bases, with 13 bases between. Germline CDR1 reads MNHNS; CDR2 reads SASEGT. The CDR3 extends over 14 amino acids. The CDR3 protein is CASSESFRAHEQFF. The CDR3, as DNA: TGTGCCAGCAGTGAATCGTTCAGGGCCCATGAGCAGTTCTTC.

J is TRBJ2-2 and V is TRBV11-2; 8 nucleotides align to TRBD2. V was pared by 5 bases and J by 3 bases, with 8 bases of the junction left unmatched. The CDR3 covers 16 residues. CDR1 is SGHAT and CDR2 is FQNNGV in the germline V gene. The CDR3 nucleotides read TGTGCCAGCAGCCCCATTAGCGGGATCCACACCGGGGAGCTGTTTTTT. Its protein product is CASSPISGIHTGELFF.

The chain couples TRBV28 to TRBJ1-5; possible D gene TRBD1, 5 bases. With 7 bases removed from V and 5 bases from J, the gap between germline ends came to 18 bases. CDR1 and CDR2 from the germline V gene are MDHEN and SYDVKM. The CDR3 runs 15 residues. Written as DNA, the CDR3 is TGTGCCAGCAATTATTTTCACAGGTCTGATCAGCCCCAGCATTTT. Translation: CASNYFHRSDQPQHF. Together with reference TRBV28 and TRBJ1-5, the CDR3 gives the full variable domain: DVKVTQSSRYLVKRTGEKVFLECVQDMDHENMFWYRQDPGLGLRLIYFSYDVKMKEKGDIPEGYSVSREKKERFSLILESASTNQTSMYLCASNYFHRSDQPQHFGDGTRLSIL.